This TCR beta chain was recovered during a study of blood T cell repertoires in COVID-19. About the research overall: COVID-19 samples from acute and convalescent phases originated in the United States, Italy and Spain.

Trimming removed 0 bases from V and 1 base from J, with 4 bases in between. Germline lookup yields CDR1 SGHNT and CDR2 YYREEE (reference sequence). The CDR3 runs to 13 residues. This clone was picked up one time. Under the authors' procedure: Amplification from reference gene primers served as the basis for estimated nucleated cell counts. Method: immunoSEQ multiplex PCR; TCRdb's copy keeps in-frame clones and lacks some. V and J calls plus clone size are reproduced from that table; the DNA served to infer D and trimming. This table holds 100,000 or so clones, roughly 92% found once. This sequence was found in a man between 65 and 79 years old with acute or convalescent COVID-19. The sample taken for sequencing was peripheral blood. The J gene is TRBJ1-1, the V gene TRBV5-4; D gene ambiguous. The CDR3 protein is CASSLEQNTEAFF. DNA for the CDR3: TGTGCCAGCAGCTTGGAGCAGAACACTGAAGCTTTCTTT.